This T cell receptor (beta chain) was found in a study of blood T cell repertoires in COVID-19. Germline assignment: CDR1 SGHKS and CDR2 YYEKEE (reference sequence). Trimming shortened V by 5 bases and J by 1 base, and 21 bases separated the two germline ends. This CDR3 is 17 amino acids long. Profiling relied on immunoSEQ multiplex PCR, and the TCRdb table lists in-frame clones only, not all of them. In the table there are a few hundred thousand clones, roughly 85% of which are singletons. The receptor was isolated from a man aged 18 to 29 with active or convalescent COVID-19. The genes are TRBV5-5 and TRBJ1-1, with a possible D match to TRBD1 (6 bases). Material: peripheral blood. CDR3 sequence (DNA): TGTGCCAGCAGATTGACCTCGACAGGAGATAAGAACACTGAAGCTTTCTTT. Translated, it gives CASRLTSTGDKNTEAFF.